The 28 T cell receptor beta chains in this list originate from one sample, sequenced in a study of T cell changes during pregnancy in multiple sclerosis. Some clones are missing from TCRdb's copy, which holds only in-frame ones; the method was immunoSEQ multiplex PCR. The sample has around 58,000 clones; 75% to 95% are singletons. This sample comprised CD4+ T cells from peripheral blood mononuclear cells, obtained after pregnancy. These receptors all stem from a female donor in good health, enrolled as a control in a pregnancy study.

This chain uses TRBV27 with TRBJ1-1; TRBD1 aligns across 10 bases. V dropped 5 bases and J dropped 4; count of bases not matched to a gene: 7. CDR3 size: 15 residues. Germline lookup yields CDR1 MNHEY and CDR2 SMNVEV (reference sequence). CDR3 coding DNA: TGTGCCAGCAGTGACAGGGGGCTTGTGAGCACTGAAGCTTTCTTT. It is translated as CASSDRGLVSTEAFF.

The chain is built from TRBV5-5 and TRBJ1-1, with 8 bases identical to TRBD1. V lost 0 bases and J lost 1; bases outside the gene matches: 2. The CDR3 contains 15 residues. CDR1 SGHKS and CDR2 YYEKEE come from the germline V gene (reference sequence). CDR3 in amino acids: CASSLADRGNTEAFF. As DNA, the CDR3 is TGTGCCAGCAGCTTGGCCGACAGGGGGAACACTGAAGCTTTCTTT.

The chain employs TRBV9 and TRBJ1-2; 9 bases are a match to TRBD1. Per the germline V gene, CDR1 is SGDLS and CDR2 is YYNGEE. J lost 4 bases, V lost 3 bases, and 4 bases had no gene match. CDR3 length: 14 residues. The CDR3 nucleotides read TGTGCCAGCAGCGCGACAGGGGGTTTCTATGGCTACACCTTC. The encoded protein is CASSATGGFYGYTF.

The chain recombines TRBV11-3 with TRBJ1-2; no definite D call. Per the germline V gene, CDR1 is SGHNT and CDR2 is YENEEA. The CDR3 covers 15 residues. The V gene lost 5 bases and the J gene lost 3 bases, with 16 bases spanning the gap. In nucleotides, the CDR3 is TGTGCCAGCAGCGATTATGGACGGGGAGACTATGGCTACACCTTC. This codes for CASSDYGRGDYGYTF.

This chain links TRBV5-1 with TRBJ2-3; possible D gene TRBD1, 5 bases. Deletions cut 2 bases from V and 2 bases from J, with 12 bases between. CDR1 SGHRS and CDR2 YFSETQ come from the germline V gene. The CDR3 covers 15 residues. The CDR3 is CASSFDSVATDTQYF. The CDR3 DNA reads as TGCGCCAGCAGCTTTGACAGCGTAGCCACAGATACGCAGTATTTT.

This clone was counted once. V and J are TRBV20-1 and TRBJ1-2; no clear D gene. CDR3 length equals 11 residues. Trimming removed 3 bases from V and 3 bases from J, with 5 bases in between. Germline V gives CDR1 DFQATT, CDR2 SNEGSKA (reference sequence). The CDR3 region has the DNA TGCAGTGCTAGCCCTCACTATGGCTACACCTTC. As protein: CSASPHYGYTF.

The CDR3, as DNA: TGTGCCAGCAGGACCCGGGACAGAATGAACACTGAAGCTTTCTTT. It specifies CASRTRDRMNTEAFF. The chain joins TRBV5-4 to TRBJ1-1; TRBD1 matches at 7 bases. The ends lost 5 bases at V and 0 bases at J; junction bases unmatched: 7. Germline V gives CDR1 SGHNT, CDR2 YYREEE (reference sequence). CDR3 length equals 15 residues.

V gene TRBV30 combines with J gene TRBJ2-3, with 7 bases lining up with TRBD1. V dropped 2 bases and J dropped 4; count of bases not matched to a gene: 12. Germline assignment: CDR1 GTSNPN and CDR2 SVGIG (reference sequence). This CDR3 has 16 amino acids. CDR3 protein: CAWSSRTGSVADTQYF. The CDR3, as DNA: TGTGCCTGGAGTTCGCGGACAGGATCTGTAGCAGATACGCAGTATTTT.

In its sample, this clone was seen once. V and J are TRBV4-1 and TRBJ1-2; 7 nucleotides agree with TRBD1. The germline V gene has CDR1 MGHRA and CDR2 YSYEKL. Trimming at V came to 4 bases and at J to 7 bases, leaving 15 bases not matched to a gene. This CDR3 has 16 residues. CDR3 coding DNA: TGCGCCAGCAGCCGACATACCAGACAGGGCGTAAGTGGCTACACCTTC. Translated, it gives CASSRHTRQGVSGYTF.

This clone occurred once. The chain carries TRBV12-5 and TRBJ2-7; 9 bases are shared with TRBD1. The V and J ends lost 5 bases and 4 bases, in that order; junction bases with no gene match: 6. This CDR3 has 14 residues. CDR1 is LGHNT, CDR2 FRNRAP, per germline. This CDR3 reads CASGTGQGIYEQYF. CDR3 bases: TGTGCTAGTGGTACGGGACAGGGTATATACGAGCAGTACTTC.

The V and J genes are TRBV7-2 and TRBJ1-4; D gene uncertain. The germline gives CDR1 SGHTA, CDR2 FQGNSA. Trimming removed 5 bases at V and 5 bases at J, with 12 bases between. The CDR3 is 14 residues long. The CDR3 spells CASSGEARNEKLFF. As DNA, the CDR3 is TGTGCCAGCAGCGGTGAGGCCAGAAATGAAAAACTGTTTTTT.

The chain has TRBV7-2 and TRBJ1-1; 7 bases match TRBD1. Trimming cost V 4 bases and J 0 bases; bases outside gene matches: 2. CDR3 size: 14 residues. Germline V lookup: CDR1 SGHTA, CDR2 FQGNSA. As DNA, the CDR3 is TGTGCCAGCAGCTCGGGACAGCTGAACACTGAAGCTTTCTTT. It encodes CASSSGQLNTEAFF.

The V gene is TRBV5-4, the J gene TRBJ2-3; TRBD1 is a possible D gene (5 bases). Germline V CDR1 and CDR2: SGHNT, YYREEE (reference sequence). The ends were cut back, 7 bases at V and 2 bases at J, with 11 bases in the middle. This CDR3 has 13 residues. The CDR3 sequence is CASGGAVTDTQYF. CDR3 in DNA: TGTGCCAGCGGTGGGGCCGTCACAGATACGCAGTATTTT.

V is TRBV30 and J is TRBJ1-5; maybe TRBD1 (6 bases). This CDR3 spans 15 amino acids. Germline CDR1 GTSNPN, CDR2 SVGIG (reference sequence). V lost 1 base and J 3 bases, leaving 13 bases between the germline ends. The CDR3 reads CAWSGTGSYNQPQHF. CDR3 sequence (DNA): TGTGCCTGGAGTGGAACAGGGAGCTACAATCAGCCCCAGCATTTT.

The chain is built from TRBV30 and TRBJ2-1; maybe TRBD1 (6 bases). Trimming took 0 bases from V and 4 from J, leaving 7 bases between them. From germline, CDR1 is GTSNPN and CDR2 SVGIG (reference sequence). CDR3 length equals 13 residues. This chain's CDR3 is CAWSVGQYNEQFF. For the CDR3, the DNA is TGTGCCTGGAGTGTAGGACAGTACAATGAGCAGTTCTTC.

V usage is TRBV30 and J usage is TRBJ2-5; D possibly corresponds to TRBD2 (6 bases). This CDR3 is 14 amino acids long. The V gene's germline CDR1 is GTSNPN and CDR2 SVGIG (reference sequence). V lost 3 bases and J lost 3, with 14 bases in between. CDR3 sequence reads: CAWSPGTYEETQYF. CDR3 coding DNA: TGTGCCTGGAGCCCCGGGACTTACGAAGAGACCCAGTACTTC.

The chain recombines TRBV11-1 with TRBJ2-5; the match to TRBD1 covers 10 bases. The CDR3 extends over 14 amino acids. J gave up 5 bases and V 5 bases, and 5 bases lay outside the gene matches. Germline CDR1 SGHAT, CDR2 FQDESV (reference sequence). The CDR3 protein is CASSQDRGRETQYF. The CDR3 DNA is TGTGCCAGCAGCCAAGACAGGGGGCGGGAGACCCAGTACTTC. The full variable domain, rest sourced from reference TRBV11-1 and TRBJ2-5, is EAEVAQSPRYKITEKSQAVAFWCDPISGHATLYWYRQILGQGPELLVQFQDESVVDDSQLPKDRFSAERLKGVDSTLKIQPAELGDSAMYLCASSQDRGRETQYFGPGTRLLVL.

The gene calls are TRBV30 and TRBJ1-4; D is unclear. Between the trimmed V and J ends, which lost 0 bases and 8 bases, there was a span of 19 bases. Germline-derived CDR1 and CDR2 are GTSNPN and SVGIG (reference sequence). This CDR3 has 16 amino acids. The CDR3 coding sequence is TGTGCCTGGAGTGTCGCTCAGCGGCAGCATTGGGAAAAACTGTTTTTT. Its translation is CAWSVAQRQHWEKLFF. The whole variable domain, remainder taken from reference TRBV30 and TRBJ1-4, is SQTIHQWPATLVQPVGSPLSLECTVEGTSNPNLYWYRQAAGRGLQLLFYSVGIGQISSEVPQNLSASRPQDRQFILSSKKLLLSDSGFYLCAWSVAQRQHWEKLFFGSGTQLSVL.

The CDR3, as DNA: TGTGCCAGCAGTGTTGAGAATTCCGTGCCCCAGCATTTT. Translating gives CASSVENSVPQHF. The chain combines TRBV2 with TRBJ1-5; D remains ambiguous. Germline CDR1 SNHLY, CDR2 FYNNEI. There are 13 residues in the CDR3. V dropped 4 bases and J dropped 9 bases, with 13 bases sitting between them.

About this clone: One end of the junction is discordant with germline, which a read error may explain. CDR3 residues: CASSLGDREEAF. CDR3 sequence (DNA): TGTGCCAGCAGCTTGGGGGACAGGGAAGAGGCCTTC. The chain carries TRBV5-6 and TRBJ1-2, with TRBD1 matching over 9 bases. The germline CDR1 and CDR2 sequences are SGHDT and YYEEEE. The CDR3 is made up of 12 amino acids.

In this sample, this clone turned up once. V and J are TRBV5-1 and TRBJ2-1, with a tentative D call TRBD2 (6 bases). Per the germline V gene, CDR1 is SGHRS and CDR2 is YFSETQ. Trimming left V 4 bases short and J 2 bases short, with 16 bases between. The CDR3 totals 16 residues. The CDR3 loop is CASSPGAGVAYNEQFF. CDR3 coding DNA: TGCGCCAGCAGCCCGGGAGCCGGGGTCGCCTACAATGAGCAGTTCTTC.

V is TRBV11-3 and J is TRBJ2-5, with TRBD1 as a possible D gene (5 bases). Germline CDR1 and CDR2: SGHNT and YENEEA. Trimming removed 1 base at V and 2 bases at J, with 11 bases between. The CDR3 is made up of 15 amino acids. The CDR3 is CASSLGQNIQETQYF. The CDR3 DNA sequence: TGTGCCAGCAGCTTAGGACAGAATATTCAAGAGACCCAGTACTTC. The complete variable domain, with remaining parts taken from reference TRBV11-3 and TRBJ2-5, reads EAGVVQSPRYKIIEKKQPVAFWCNPISGHNTLYWYLQNLGQGPELLIRYENEEAVDDSQLPKDRFSAERLKGVDSTLKIQPAELGDSAVYLCASSLGQNIQETQYFGPGTRLLVL.

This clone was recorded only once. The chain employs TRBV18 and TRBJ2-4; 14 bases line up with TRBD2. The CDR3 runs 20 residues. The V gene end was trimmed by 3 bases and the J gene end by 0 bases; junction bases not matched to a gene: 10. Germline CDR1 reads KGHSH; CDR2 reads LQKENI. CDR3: CASSPLAGLAGGLAKNIQYF. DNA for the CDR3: TGTGCCAGCTCACCCTTAGCTGGACTAGCGGGGGGCCTAGCCAAAAACATTCAGTACTTC.

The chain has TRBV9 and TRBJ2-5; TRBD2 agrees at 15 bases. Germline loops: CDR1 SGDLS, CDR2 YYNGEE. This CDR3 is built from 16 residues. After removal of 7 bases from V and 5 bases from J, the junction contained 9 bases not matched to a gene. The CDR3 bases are TGTGCCAGCGGGCCGGGACTAGCGGGGGGTGGTGAGACCCAGTACTTC. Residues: CASGPGLAGGGETQYF.

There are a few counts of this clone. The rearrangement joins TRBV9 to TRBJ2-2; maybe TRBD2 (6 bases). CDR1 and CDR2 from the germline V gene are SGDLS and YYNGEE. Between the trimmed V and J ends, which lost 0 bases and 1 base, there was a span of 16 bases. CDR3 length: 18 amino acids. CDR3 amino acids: CASSVGISGVMNTGELFF. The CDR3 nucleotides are TGTGCCAGCAGCGTAGGGATTAGCGGAGTGATGAACACCGGGGAGCTGTTTTTT.

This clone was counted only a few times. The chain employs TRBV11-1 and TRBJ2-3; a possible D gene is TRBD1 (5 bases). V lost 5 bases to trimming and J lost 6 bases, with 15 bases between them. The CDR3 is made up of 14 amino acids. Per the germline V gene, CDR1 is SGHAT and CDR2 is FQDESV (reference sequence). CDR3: CASSLATGADTQYF. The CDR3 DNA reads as TGTGCCAGCAGCCTCGCGACTGGGGCGGATACGCAGTATTTT.

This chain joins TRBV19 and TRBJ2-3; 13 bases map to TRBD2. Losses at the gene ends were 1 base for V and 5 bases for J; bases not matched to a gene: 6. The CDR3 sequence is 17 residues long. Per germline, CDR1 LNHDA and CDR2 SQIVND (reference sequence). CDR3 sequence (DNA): TGTGCCAGTAGTATAGGGGTGGGACTAGCGGGGAAAGATACGCAGTATTTT. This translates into CASSIGVGLAGKDTQYF.

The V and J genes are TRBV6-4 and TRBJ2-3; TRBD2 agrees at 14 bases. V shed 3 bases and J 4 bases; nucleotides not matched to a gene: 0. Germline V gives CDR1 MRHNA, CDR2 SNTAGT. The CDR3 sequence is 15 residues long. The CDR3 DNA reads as TGTGCCAGCAGTGAGACTAGCGGGGGGGCAGATACGCAGTATTTT. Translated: CASSETSGGADTQYF.